Presented here are 27 T cell receptor beta chains from one specimen sequenced in a study of cytomegalovirus exposure and HLA in healthy donors. The study ran its PCR with 60 Vbeta and 13 Jbeta primers. Libraries were prepared by immunoSEQ multiplex PCR; TCRdb keeps only in-frame clonotypes and omits some of them. The table lists some 110,000 clones, 70% to 80% of them singletons, with 15% to 20% in the top ten. Material for sequencing was PBMCs. The receptors originated from a man aged 45-65 years in good health and CMV-seropositive.

This clone was counted a single time. A junction boundary mismatches the germline segment, possibly from a read error. The rearrangement uses TRBV5-4 and TRBJ2-2; the D gene is possibly TRBD2 (5 bases). Germline CDR1 is SGHNT and CDR2 is YYREEE (reference sequence). The CDR3 has 16 residues. The CDR3 DNA sequence: TGTGCCAGCAGCTTGGAGGCCATAGCGAACACCGGGGAGCTGCTTTTT. It encodes CASSLEAIANTGELLF. Full variable domain (remainder filled in from reference TRBV5-4 and TRBJ2-2): ETGVTQSPTHLIKTRGQQVTLRCSSQSGHNTVSWYQQALGQGPQFIFQYYREEENGRGNFPPRFSGLQFPNYSSELNVNALELDDSALYLCASSLEAIANTGELLFGEGSRLTVL.

The chain has TRBV5-6 and TRBJ2-3, with TRBD2 identical over 8 bases. Germline CDR1 SGHDT, CDR2 YYEEEE. V lost 4 bases, J lost 6 bases, and 13 bases stayed unmatched. This CDR3 has 16 residues. The DNA for the CDR3 is TGTGCCAGCAGCCACCTCCCCCTAGCGGGTGGGGATACGCAGTATTTT. This encodes CASSHLPLAGGDTQYF.

This clone has only one observation. The gene calls are TRBV9 and TRBJ1-2, with 10 bases aligning to TRBD1. This CDR3 contains 14 residues. The V gene end was trimmed by 3 bases and the J gene end by 8 bases; junction bases not matched to a gene: 7. Germline values: CDR1 SGDLS, CDR2 YYNGEE. This CDR3 reads CASSADRGLGGYTF. The DNA for the CDR3 is TGTGCCAGCAGCGCCGACAGGGGGCTGGGGGGCTACACCTTC.

J is TRBJ1-3 and V is TRBV18; tentatively, D is TRBD1 (5 bases). The CDR3 spans 17 residues. V dropped 1 base and J dropped 0 bases, with 13 bases sitting between them. Per germline, CDR1 KGHSH and CDR2 LQKENI. This CDR3 reads CASSPQMDIRSGNTIYF. CDR3 DNA sequence: TGTGCCAGCTCACCACAGATGGACATCCGCTCTGGAAACACCATATATTTT. Combining the CDR3 with reference TRBV18 and TRBJ1-3 gives the whole variable domain NAGVMQNPRHLVRRRGQEARLRCSPMKGHSHVYWYRQLPEEGLKFMVYLQKENIIDESGMPKERFSAEFPKEGPSILRIQQVVRGDSAAYFCASSPQMDIRSGNTIYFGEGSWLTVV.

This chain uses TRBV6-6 with TRBJ1-5; tentative D call: TRBD1 (5 bases). CDR1 is MNHNY and CDR2 is SVGAGI in the germline V gene (reference sequence). This CDR3 comprises 13 residues. V lost 6 bases to trimming and J lost 2 bases, with 8 bases between them. DNA for the CDR3: TGTGCCAGCAGCCCCAGGGGCAATCAGCCCCAGCATTTT. This translates into CASSPRGNQPQHF.

V usage is TRBV20-1 and J usage is TRBJ1-1; D gene ambiguous. The CDR3 has 10 residues. Germline V gene data show CDR1 as DFQATT and CDR2 as SNEGSKA (reference sequence). V was trimmed by 5 bases and J by 2 bases, leaving 3 bases between them. CDR3 coding DNA: TGCAGTGCTTCAAACACTGAAGCTTTCTTT. This codes for CSASNTEAFF.

This clone turned up a few times. The chain employs TRBV4-1 and TRBJ1-2, with a weak D call TRBD1 (6 bases). The CDR3 loop spans 13 amino acids. CDR1 and CDR2 from the germline V gene are MGHRA and YSYEKL. Trimming took off 5 bases at V and 7 bases at J, with 14 bases between the two ends. CDR3 residues: CASSYRAYSGYTF. In DNA, the CDR3 is TGCGCCAGCAGCTACAGGGCGTACAGTGGCTACACCTTC.

The chain carries TRBV6-1 and TRBJ2-1, with TRBD2 identical over 13 bases. The germline gives CDR1 MNHNS, CDR2 SASEGT. After removal of 6 bases from V and 5 bases from J, the junction contained 4 bases not matched to a gene. The CDR3 sequence is 15 residues long. CDR3 protein: CASSSGTSGNNEQFF. As DNA, the CDR3 is TGTGCCAGCAGCTCCGGGACTAGCGGGAACAATGAGCAGTTCTTC.

The gene calls are TRBV27 and TRBJ1-2; 10 nucleotides align to TRBD1. With 5 bases clipped from V and 3 bases from J, the junction kept 3 bases outside the gene matches. Germline CDR1 reads MNHEY; CDR2 reads SMNVEV (reference sequence). The CDR3 length is 14 residues. The CDR3 loop is CASSQTGGYYGYTF. CDR3 nucleotide sequence: TGTGCCAGCAGTCAGACAGGGGGCTACTATGGCTACACCTTC.

Regarding this clone: At one of its ends the junction is not consistent with the germline gene, which may arise from a read error. This chain links TRBV11-3 with TRBJ2-1; D not resolved. Germline lookup yields CDR1 SGHNT and CDR2 YENEEA. The CDR3 is 13 residues long. The DNA for the CDR3 is TGTGCCAGCAGCCTAGAATGGGCGAATGAGCAGTTCTTC. Protein: CASSLEWANEQFF. The full variable domain, with the rest looked up from reference TRBV11-3 and TRBJ2-1, is EAGVVQSPRYKIIEKKQPVAFWCNPISGHNTLYWYLQNLGQGPELLIRYENEEAVDDSQLPKDRFSAERLKGVDSTLKIQPAELGDSAVYLCASSLEWANEQFFGPGTRLTVL.

The chain joins TRBV5-1 to TRBJ2-3; 8 nucleotides align to TRBD1. CDR1 SGHRS and CDR2 YFSETQ come from the germline V gene. The CDR3 loop spans 16 amino acids. V trimming: 4 bases; J trimming: 2 bases; junction bases outside the gene matches: 9. The CDR3 sequence is CASSTAGTGFTDTQYF. In DNA, the CDR3 is TGCGCCAGCAGCACCGCCGGGACAGGATTCACAGATACGCAGTATTTT. Together with reference TRBV5-1 and TRBJ2-3, the CDR3 gives the full variable domain: KAGVTQTPRYLIKTRGQQVTLSCSPISGHRSVSWYQQTPGQGLQFLFEYFSETQRNKGNFPGRFSGRQFSNSRSEMNVSTLELGDSALYLCASSTAGTGFTDTQYFGPGTRLTVL.

This sequence joins TRBV19 and TRBJ2-1; D uncertain. Trimming shortened V by 1 base and J by 8 bases, and 18 bases separated the two germline ends. The CDR3 covers 16 residues. Germline V lookup: CDR1 LNHDA, CDR2 SQIVND (reference sequence). In DNA, the CDR3 is TGTGCCAGTAGTATAGGGAGACGACGCGTGATGGATGAGCAGTTCTTC. It translates to CASSIGRRRVMDEQFF.

The gene calls are TRBV6-1 and TRBJ1-1; TRBD1 might be the D (6 bases). V dropped 6 bases and J dropped 1 base, with 9 bases sitting between them. CDR3 length: 13 residues. CDR1 and CDR2 (germline): MNHNS, SASEGT. The CDR3 sequence: CASRADRNTEAFF. The CDR3, as DNA: TGTGCCAGCAGGGCGGACAGGAACACTGAAGCTTTCTTT.

This chain joins TRBV28 and TRBJ2-1; 7 positions agree with TRBD1. The junction had 5 bases not matched to a gene; V was cut back by 5 bases and J by 7 bases. The CDR3 totals 13 residues. Looked up from germline, CDR1 is MDHEN and CDR2 is SYDVKM. The CDR3 coding sequence is TGTGCCAGCAGTCCCCTGACAGGGAATGAGCAGTTCTTC. Its translation: CASSPLTGNEQFF. The full variable domain, with the rest looked up from reference TRBV28 and TRBJ2-1, is DVKVTQSSRYLVKRTGEKVFLECVQDMDHENMFWYRQDPGLGLRLIYFSYDVKMKEKGDIPEGYSVSREKKERFSLILESASTNQTSMYLCASSPLTGNEQFFGPGTRLTVL.

This clone was counted between two and nine times. The rearrangement joins TRBV4-3 to TRBJ2-7, with 9 bases lining up with TRBD2. Germline CDR1 is LGHNA and CDR2 is YSLEER. With V trimmed by 4 bases and J by 2 bases, 3 bases remained unmatched. The CDR3 is made up of 14 amino acids. The DNA for the CDR3 is TGCGCCAGCAGCCCGATAGCGGGGGCCTACGAGCAGTACTTC. The encoded protein is CASSPIAGAYEQYF.

CDR3: CATSREAGGAGREKLFF. CDR3 nucleotide sequence: TGTGCCACCAGCAGAGAGGCAGGGGGCGCAGGTAGAGAAAAACTGTTTTTT. The chain has TRBV15 and TRBJ1-4; 8 positions match TRBD1. Per germline, CDR1 LNHNV and CDR2 YYDKDF (reference sequence). V gave up 0 bases and J gave up 8 bases; unmatched junction bases: 11. CDR3 length: 17 amino acids.

V is TRBV5-1 and J is TRBJ1-3, with D uncertain. CDR1 SGHRS and CDR2 YFSETQ come from the germline V gene. With 0 bases removed from V and 7 bases from J, the gap between germline ends came to 14 bases. CDR3 length: 15 residues. Here the CDR3 DNA reads TGCGCCAGCAGCTTGGGGACTCTCACGGCGAACACCATATATTTT. It encodes CASSLGTLTANTIYF.

The chain is built from TRBV10-3 and TRBJ1-5; no clear D. This CDR3 region has 12 residues. Per germline, CDR1 ENHRY and CDR2 SYGVKD. V lost 6 bases and J 7 bases, leaving 10 bases between the germline ends. As DNA, the CDR3 is TGTGCCATCAGGGGAGATTCCCAGCCCCAGCATTTT. Encoded protein: CAIRGDSQPQHF.

This chain joins TRBV5-1 and TRBJ2-3, with D unresolved. V was pared by 0 bases and J by 0 bases, with 8 bases between. Germline lookup yields CDR1 SGHRS and CDR2 YFSETQ. The CDR3 covers 15 residues. The CDR3 nucleotides read TGCGCCAGCAGCTTGGGGCCCACGAGCACAGATACGCAGTATTTT. This translates into CASSLGPTSTDTQYF.

The chain employs TRBV18 and TRBJ1-2; D may be TRBD1 (5 bases). The V gene's germline CDR1 is KGHSH and CDR2 LQKENI. V shed 3 bases and J shed 3 bases, with 11 bases lying between them. The CDR3 is 14 amino acids. In nucleotides, the CDR3 is TGTGCCAGCTCACCGGACACGGCGGACTATGGCTACACCTTC. Translation gives CASSPDTADYGYTF.

V and J are TRBV6-1 and TRBJ2-3; 8 bases agree with TRBD2. The ends lost 2 bases at V and 6 bases at J; junction bases unmatched: 7. The CDR3 runs to 15 residues. Per germline, CDR1 MNHNS and CDR2 SASEGT. The CDR3 protein is CASSESGGPGDTQYF. CDR3 nucleotide sequence: TGTGCCAGCAGTGAATCGGGGGGGCCTGGGGATACGCAGTATTTT.

The chain couples TRBV5-1 to TRBJ2-2; TRBD1 matches at 8 bases. This CDR3 comprises 16 residues. V dropped 4 bases and J dropped 3; count of bases not matched to a gene: 8. Germline assignment: CDR1 SGHRS and CDR2 YFSETQ. CDR3 coding DNA: TGCGCCAGCAGCAGTTTGACAGGGGCGGACACCGGGGAGCTGTTTTTT. Translation: CASSSLTGADTGELFF.

The chain recombines TRBV5-6 with TRBJ2-7; 11 nucleotides line up with TRBD2. Per germline, CDR1 SGHDT and CDR2 YYEEEE. The CDR3 length is 15 residues. V dropped 2 bases and J dropped 7; count of bases not matched to a gene: 8. The CDR3 loop reads CASSLRTSGPGEQYF. CDR3 DNA sequence: TGTGCCAGCAGCTTAAGGACTAGCGGGCCGGGGGAGCAGTACTTC.

V gene TRBV18 combines with J gene TRBJ2-6, with 9 bases identical to TRBD1. The CDR3 loop spans 18 amino acids. Germline V CDR1 and CDR2: KGHSH, LQKENI. V lost 0 bases to trimming and J lost 4 bases; unmatched junction nucleotides: 7. The DNA for the CDR3 is TGTGCCAGCTCACCACCGGTACAGGGGGCGCGAGGGGCCAACGTCCTGACTTTC. Its translation: CASSPPVQGARGANVLTF.

In this sample, this clone turned up a few times. CDR3 bases: TGTGCCAGCAGCCGAATACCGACTAGCGGGGGGCGAGGGGAGCTGTTTTTT. This encodes CASSRIPTSGGRGELFF. This chain links TRBV7-9 with TRBJ2-2, with 13 bases that match TRBD2. V trimming: 5 bases; J trimming: 8 bases; junction bases outside the gene matches: 11. The CDR3 is 17 amino acids. Germline loops: CDR1 SEHNR, CDR2 FQNEAQ (reference sequence).

This chain uses TRBV5-1 with TRBJ2-1; D might be TRBD1 (5 bases). V was clipped by 3 bases and J by 3 bases, with 10 bases between them. This CDR3 has 14 residues. The germline CDR1 and CDR2 sequences are SGHRS and YFSETQ. CDR3 bases: TGCGCCAGCAGCTACACAGGTTACTACAATGAGCAGTTCTTC. This codes for CASSYTGYYNEQFF.

The V call is TRBV6-5, the J call TRBJ2-5, with D uncertain. Trimming removed 8 bases at V and 3 bases at J, with 10 bases between. The germline V gene has CDR1 MNHEY and CDR2 SVGAGI. The CDR3 consists of 12 residues. Written as DNA, the CDR3 is TGTGCCAGCCGCACATCGAAAGAGACCCAGTACTTC. Amino acid sequence: CASRTSKETQYF.